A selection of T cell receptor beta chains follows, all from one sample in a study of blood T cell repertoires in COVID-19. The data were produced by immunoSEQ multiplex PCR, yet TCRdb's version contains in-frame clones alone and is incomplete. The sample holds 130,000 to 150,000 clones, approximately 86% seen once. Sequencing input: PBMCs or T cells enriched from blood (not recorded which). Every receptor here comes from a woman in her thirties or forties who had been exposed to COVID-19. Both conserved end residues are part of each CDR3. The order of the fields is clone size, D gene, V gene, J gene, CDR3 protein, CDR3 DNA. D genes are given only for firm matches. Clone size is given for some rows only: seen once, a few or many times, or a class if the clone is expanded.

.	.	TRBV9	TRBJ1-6	CAGKQGKDSPLHF	TGTGCCGGGAAACAGGGTAAGGATTCACCCCTCCACTTT
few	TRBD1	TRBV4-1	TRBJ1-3	CASSQTRTGAGNTIYF	TGCGCCAGCAGCCAAACCCGGACAGGGGCTGGAAACACCATATATTTT
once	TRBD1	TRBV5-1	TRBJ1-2	CASSTGQGVYGYTF	TGCGCCAGCAGCACGGGACAGGGAGTCTATGGCTACACCTTC
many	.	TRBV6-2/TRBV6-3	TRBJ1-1	CASSSIRGADTEAFF	TGTGCCAGCAGTTCCATTCGGGGGGCGGACACTGAAGCTTTCTTT
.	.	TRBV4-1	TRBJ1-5	CASSQEFGGGNQPQHF	TGCGCCAGCAGCCAGGAGTTCGGGGGAGGCAATCAGCCCCAGCATTTT
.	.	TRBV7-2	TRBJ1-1	CASSSAGVGAEAFF	TGTGCCAGCAGCTCGGCAGGGGTTGGGGCTGAAGCTTTCTTT
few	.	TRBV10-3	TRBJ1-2	CAISESKQIYGYTF	TGTGCCATCAGTGAGTCGAAACAGATCTATGGCTACACCTTC
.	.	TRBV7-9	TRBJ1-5	CASSTRGGGNQPQHF	TGTGCCAGCAGCACCCGAGGGGGTGGCAATCAGCCCCAGCATTTT
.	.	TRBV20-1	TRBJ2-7	CSASMGHQPQYEQYF	TGCAGTGCTAGTATGGGACACCAACCCCAATACGAGCAGTACTTC
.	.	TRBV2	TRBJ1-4	CASRAASTNEKLFF	TGTGCCAGCAGGGCCGCTTCAACTAATGAAAAACTGTTTTTT
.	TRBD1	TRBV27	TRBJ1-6	CASSLSGTDNSPLHF	TGTGCCAGCAGTTTATCGGGGACAGATAATTCACCCCTCCACTTT
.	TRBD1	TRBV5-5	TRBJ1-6	CASSPGTGSWPLHF	TGTGCCAGCAGCCCCGGGACAGGGAGTTGGCCCCTCCACTTT
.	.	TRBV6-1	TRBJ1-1	CASSEGWAGNTEAFF	TGTGCCAGCAGTGAAGGATGGGCTGGGAACACTGAAGCTTTCTTT
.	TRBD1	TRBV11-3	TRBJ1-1	CASSVGQGVEAFF	TGTGCCAGCAGCGTCGGACAGGGGGTTGAAGCTTTCTTT
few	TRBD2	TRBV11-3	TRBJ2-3	CASSLAGGPGDTQYF	TGTGCCAGCAGCTTAGCGGGAGGGCCAGGAGATACGCAGTATTTT
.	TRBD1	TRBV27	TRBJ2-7	CASSSLLTGHGEQYF	TGTGCCAGCAGTTCCCTCCTGACAGGGCATGGGGAGCAGTACTTC
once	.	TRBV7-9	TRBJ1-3	CASSPPGAVGNTIYF	TGTGCCAGCAGCCCCCCGGGTGCCGTTGGAAACACCATATATTTT
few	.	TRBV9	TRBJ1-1	CASSVAGHLNTEAFF	TGTGCCAGCAGCGTAGCGGGACACCTGAACACTGAAGCTTTCTTT
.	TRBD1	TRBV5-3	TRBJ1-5	CARSLGTVQPQHF	TGTGCCAGAAGCTTAGGGACAGTTCAGCCCCAGCATTTT
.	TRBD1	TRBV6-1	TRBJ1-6	CASSDWDRNSPLHF	TGTGCCAGCAGTGATTGGGACAGGAATTCACCCCTCCACTTT
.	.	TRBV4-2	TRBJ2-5	CASSQDYSYQETQYF	TGTGCCAGCAGCCAAGATTACTCCTACCAAGAGACCCAGTACTTC
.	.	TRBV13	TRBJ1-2	CASSRDTGNGYTF	TGTGCCAGCAGCCGGGATACAGGGAATGGCTACACCTTC
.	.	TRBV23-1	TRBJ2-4	CASRRGIQYF	TGCGCCAGCAGAAGAGGCATTCAGTACTTC
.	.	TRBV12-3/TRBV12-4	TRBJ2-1	CASSLRWEQFF	TGTGCCAGCAGTTTACGGTGGGAGCAGTTCTTC
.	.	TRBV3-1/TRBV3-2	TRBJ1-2	CASSHKGGDYGYTF	TGTGCCAGCAGCCATAAGGGGGGGGACTATGGCTACACCTTC
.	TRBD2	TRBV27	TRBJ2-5	CAILPGLAGGQETQYF	TGTGCCATCCTTCCAGGACTAGCGGGAGGGCAAGAGACCCAGTACTTC
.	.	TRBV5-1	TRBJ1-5	CASSKRQPQHF	TGCGCCAGCAGCAAGCGGCAGCCCCAGCATTTT
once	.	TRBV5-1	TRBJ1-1	CATKGGLQGPNTEAFF	TGCGCAACCAAAGGGGGTTTACAGGGACCCAACACTGAAGCTTTCTTT
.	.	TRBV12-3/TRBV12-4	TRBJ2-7	CASRPDSPYEQYF	TGTGCCAGCAGACCAGACAGTCCCTACGAGCAGTACTTC
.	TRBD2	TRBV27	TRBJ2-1	CASRPKGGSSYNEQFF	TGTGCCAGCAGACCAAAAGGCGGGAGCTCCTACAATGAGCAGTTCTTC
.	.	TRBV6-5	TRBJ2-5	CASSYYQQETQYF	TGTGCCAGCAGTTACTACCAGCAAGAGACCCAGTACTTC
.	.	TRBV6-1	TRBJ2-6	CASSALTGFSAGANVLTF	TGTGCCAGCAGTGCCCTGACAGGCTTTTCCGCTGGGGCCAACGTCCTGACTTTC
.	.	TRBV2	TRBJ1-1	CASSADRTMNTEAFF	TGTGCCAGCAGCGCCGACAGGACGATGAACACTGAAGCTTTCTTT
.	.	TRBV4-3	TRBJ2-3	CASSQSGSTDTQYF	TGCGCCAGCAGCCAATCAGGAAGCACAGATACGCAGTATTTT
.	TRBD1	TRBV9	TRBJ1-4	CASSVGDRVGEKLFF	TGTGCCAGCAGCGTAGGGGACAGGGTCGGGGAAAAACTGTTTTTT
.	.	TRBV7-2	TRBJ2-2	CASSLDLLSLELFF	TGTGCCAGCAGCTTGGACTTGCTGAGCCTGGAGCTGTTTTTT
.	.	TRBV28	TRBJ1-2	CASSFLYGYTF	TGTGCCAGCAGTTTCCTCTATGGCTACACCTTC
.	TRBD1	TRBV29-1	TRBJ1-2	CSVRTGGYYGYTF	TGCAGCGTTAGGACAGGGGGGTACTATGGCTACACCTTC
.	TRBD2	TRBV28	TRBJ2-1	CASSQAGGYNEQFF	TGTGCCAGCAGCCAAGCGGGAGGGTACAATGAGCAGTTCTTC
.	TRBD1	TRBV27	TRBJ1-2	CASSLDRGGGYTF	TGTGCCAGCAGCCTGGACAGGGGGGGAGGCTACACCTTC
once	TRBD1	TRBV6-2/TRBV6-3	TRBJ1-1	CASSYPDRAWGEAFF	TGTGCCAGCAGTTACCCAGACAGGGCCTGGGGTGAAGCTTTCTTT
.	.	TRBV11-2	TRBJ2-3	CASSSLGASLTDTQYF	TGTGCCAGCAGCTCACTGGGTGCTAGCCTCACAGATACGCAGTATTTT
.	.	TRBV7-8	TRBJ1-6	CASSLGRNNSPLHF	TGTGCCAGCAGCTTAGGCAGGAATAATTCACCCCTCCACTTT
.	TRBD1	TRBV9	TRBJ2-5	CASSVAEGGEETQYF	TGTGCCAGCAGCGTAGCGGAAGGGGGCGAAGAGACCCAGTACTTC
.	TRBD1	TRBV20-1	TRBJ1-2	CSAKTGAGYTF	TGCAGTGCTAAGACAGGGGCTGGCTACACCTTC
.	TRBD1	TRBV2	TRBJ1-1	CASLGQGSGTEAFF	TGTGCCAGCCTAGGACAGGGTTCAGGGACTGAAGCTTTCTTT
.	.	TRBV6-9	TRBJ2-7	CASSYPTEIQGYEQYF	TGTGCCAGCAGTTATCCGACAGAAATCCAGGGGTACGAGCAGTACTTC
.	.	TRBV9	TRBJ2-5	CASQTGGGLQETQYF	TGTGCCAGCCAAACAGGGGGGGGACTCCAAGAGACCCAGTACTTC
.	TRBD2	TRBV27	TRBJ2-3	CASSLTGLAGGLTDTQYF	TGTGCCAGCAGTCTAACGGGACTAGCGGGGGGGCTCACAGATACGCAGTATTTT
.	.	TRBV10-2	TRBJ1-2	CASSDRGDYGYTF	TGCGCCAGCAGTGACAGGGGCGACTATGGCTACACCTTC
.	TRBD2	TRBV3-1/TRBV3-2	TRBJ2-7	CASSQGLGGTSGSEQYF	TGTGCCAGCAGCCAAGGGTTAGGTGGGACTAGCGGGTCCGAGCAGTACTTC
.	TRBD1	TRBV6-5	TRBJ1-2	CASSQPGQDNYGYTF	TGTGCCAGCAGTCAACCGGGACAGGATAACTATGGCTACACCTTC
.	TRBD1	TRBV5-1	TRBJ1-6	CASSLSGTGLNSPLHF	TGCGCCAGCAGCTTGAGTGGGACAGGCCTTAATTCACCCCTCCACTTT
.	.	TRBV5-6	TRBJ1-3	CASSLTGPGNTIYF	TGTGCCAGCAGCTTAACAGGGCCGGGAAACACCATATATTTT